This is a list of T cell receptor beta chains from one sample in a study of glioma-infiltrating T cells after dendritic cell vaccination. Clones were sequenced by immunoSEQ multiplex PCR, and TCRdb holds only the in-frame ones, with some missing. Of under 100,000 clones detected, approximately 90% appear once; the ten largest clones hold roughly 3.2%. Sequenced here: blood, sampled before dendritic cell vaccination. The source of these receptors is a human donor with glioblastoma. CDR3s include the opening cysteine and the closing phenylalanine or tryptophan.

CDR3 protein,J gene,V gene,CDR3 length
CASSLSYNTGELFF,TRBJ2-2,TRBV7-6,14
CASSAGQGANTEAFF,TRBJ1-1,TRBV9,15
CAISGSAGSSTDTQYF,TRBJ2-3,TRBV10-3,16
CASSPRPLGSGNTIYF,TRBJ1-3,TRBV7-2,16
CASSVQRTGSNQPQHF,TRBJ1-5,TRBV2,16
CASSPRLIAGGPSTDTQYF,TRBJ2-3,TRBV18,19
CASSLETGFNSPLHF,TRBJ1-6,TRBV7-9,15
CAWSPGGPYGYTF,TRBJ1-2,TRBV30,13
CASSLVGTGWAKNIQYF,TRBJ2-4,TRBV5-4,17
CASSDSVGQGDKTQYF,TRBJ2-5,TRBV25-1,16
CASRRTSGRVQETQYF,TRBJ2-5,TRBV19,16
CASSGTGEGQPQHF,TRBJ1-5,TRBV6-1,14
CASSLSGISAEAFF,TRBJ1-1,TRBV7-8,14
CASSLGMDRSSGNTIYF,TRBJ1-3,TRBV7-9,17
CASSQETYNQPQHF,TRBJ1-5,TRBV4-1,14
CASSYSDRDTEAFF,TRBJ1-1,TRBV6-6,14
CAISGDRGSADTQYF,TRBJ2-3,TRBV10-3,15
CASSPRDRVGTEAFF,TRBJ1-1,TRBV6-5,15
CAWSPAGGRANIQYF,TRBJ2-4,TRBV30,15
CASSPGGEQYF,TRBJ2-7,TRBV6-5,11
CASSTGTALNEKLFF,TRBJ1-4,TRBV6-1,15
CAYSGDSYNEQFF,TRBJ2-1,TRBV30,13
CASSRTGTGGWQPQHF,TRBJ1-5,TRBV19,16
CASSGRQGVHEQYF,TRBJ2-7,TRBV6-1,14
CASSGVGTSGSRGNNEQFF,TRBJ2-1,TRBV5-1,19
CASSRTITDTQYF,TRBJ2-3,TRBV7-3,13
CASSIKQGVVTEAFF,TRBJ1-1,TRBV6-6,15
CASSSNRDRGPRGSYEQYF,TRBJ2-7,TRBV5-1,19
CAWTPRTPGAHEQYF,TRBJ2-7,TRBV30,15
CASSTGINSPLHF,TRBJ1-6,TRBV18,13
CASLPSYGYTF,TRBJ1-2,TRBV6-8,11
CASSSGTVTGELFF,TRBJ2-2,TRBV6-5,14
CASSLIEGAEGYEQYF,TRBJ2-7,TRBV4-1,16
CASSQDRDSNQPQHF,TRBJ1-5,TRBV7-3,15
CASSSVTRQGMTFF,TRBJ1-1,TRBV11-3,14
CASSLAAGRTDTQYF,TRBJ2-3,TRBV5-1,15
CASSLVSSSYNEQFF,TRBJ2-1,TRBV7-2,15
CASSEPGGTRNTEAFF,TRBJ1-1,TRBV19,16
CASSGSQGTGELFF,TRBJ2-2,TRBV5-4,14
CASSRRGELGTSGNEQFF,TRBJ2-1,TRBV4-1,18
CASSMYSGISTDTQYF,TRBJ2-3,TRBV19,16
CASSPASGGALKTQYF,TRBJ2-5,TRBV5-8,16
CASRPAGGTDTQYF,TRBJ2-3,TRBV6-6,14
CASKGQSVTQYF,TRBJ2-5,TRBV7-6,12
CASRRGGSTGELFF,TRBJ2-2,TRBV5-1,14
CASSILWAGEQFF,TRBJ2-1,TRBV19,13
CASSSRTTNEKLFF,TRBJ1-4,TRBV4-1,14
CASSQEQAFNEKLFF,TRBJ1-4,TRBV4-1,15
CATSTGTSGRTDTQYF,TRBJ2-3,TRBV15,16
CASQGARDTEAFF,TRBJ1-1,TRBV6-1,13
CATSSLVGPSGRYNEQFF,TRBJ2-1,TRBV15,18
CATSWGQGSVLYQFF,TRBJ2-1,TRBV15,15
CASSEDTEAFF,TRBJ1-1,TRBV19,11
CASSLDRLASGGYTF,TRBJ1-2,TRBV7-9,15
CASSQGTTNEKLFF,TRBJ1-4,TRBV18,14